Listed below are T cell receptor beta chains from one sample, sequenced in a study of cytomegalovirus exposure and HLA in healthy donors. Assay used: immunoSEQ multiplex PCR; TCRdb lists only in-frame clones, some missing. Here the sample spans 85,000 to 95,000 clones, approximately 80% being singletons. Sequences were obtained from PBMCs. Every receptor here comes from a man in his thirties or forties in good health and CMV-seropositive. CDR3s include the opening cysteine and the closing phenylalanine or tryptophan. D genes are given only for firm matches. Size is stated for part of the rows, as once, few or many counts, or as a class when the clone is expanded.

-	TRBV10-3	-	TRBJ1-5	CAIRGQGNQPQHF	TGTGCCATCAGGGGGCAGGGCAATCAGCCCCAGCATTTT
-	TRBV19	-	TRBJ1-1	CASSELWTEAFF	TGTGCCAGTAGTGAGCTATGGACTGAAGCTTTCTTT
-	TRBV6-4	TRBD2	TRBJ2-3	CASSAGRGGTDTQYF	TGTGCCAGCAGTGCCGGGAGGGGAGGGACAGATACGCAGTATTTT
-	TRBV29-1	-	TRBJ1-4	CSATIDGSNEKLFF	TGCAGCGCCACTATCGACGGTTCTAATGAAAAACTGTTTTTT
few	TRBV5-4	TRBD1	TRBJ2-7	CASSRGQTRYEQYF	TGTGCCAGCAGCCGGGGACAGACGCGATACGAGCAGTACTTC
-	TRBV5-4	-	TRBJ2-1	CASSQDILFPYNEQFF	TGTGCCAGCAGCCAGGACATCCTGTTTCCCTACAATGAGCAGTTCTTC
once	TRBV9	TRBD2	TRBJ2-1	CASSPDLSGGPYNEQFF	TGTGCCAGCAGCCCAGACCTCTCGGGGGGGCCGTACAATGAGCAGTTCTTC
-	TRBV18	-	TRBJ1-1	CASSPPGGEAFF	TGTGCCAGCTCCCCCCCGGGGGGAGAAGCTTTCTTT
-	TRBV5-1	-	TRBJ1-2	CASSLNSGGNYGYTF	TGCGCCAGCAGCTTGAACAGCGGAGGAAACTATGGCTACACCTTC
-	TRBV21-1	-	TRBJ2-7	CAGETEGEQYF	TGTGCCGGAGAAACAGAGGGCGAGCAGTACTTC
few	TRBV4-3	-	TRBJ2-2	CASSQDFPDTGELFF	TGCGCCAGCAGCCAAGATTTCCCAGACACCGGGGAGCTGTTTTTT
few	TRBV4-2	TRBD1	TRBJ2-5	CASSPMQGAEQETQYF	TGTGCCAGCAGCCCAATGCAGGGGGCAGAGCAAGAGACCCAGTACTTC
few	TRBV9	-	TRBJ2-2	CASSPYRTLGNTGELFF	TGTGCCAGCAGCCCGTACAGGACACTTGGGAACACCGGGGAGCTGTTTTTT
-	TRBV30	TRBD1	TRBJ1-1	CASTGAMNTEAFF	TGTGCCAGCACAGGGGCAATGAACACTGAAGCTTTCTTT
-	TRBV7-2	TRBD1	TRBJ2-7	CASSLASGQGYF	TGTGCCAGCAGCTTAGCGTCCGGACAGGGGTACTTC
-	TRBV19	-	TRBJ1-5	CASSRQAHQPQHF	TGTGCCAGTAGTCGCCAGGCGCATCAGCCCCAGCATTTT
-	TRBV14	-	TRBJ2-7	CASSPLGASYEQYF	TGTGCCAGCAGCCCACTGGGGGCCTCCTACGAGCAGTACTTC
-	TRBV27	-	TRBJ2-5	CASSPRLGEQYF	TGTGCCAGCAGTCCACGCTTGGGAGAGCAGTACTTC
many	TRBV19	-	TRBJ2-1	CASSIRGLEQFF	TGTGCCAGTAGTATTCGAGGGTTGGAGCAGTTCTTC
-	TRBV7-2	TRBD2	TRBJ2-1	CASSLGTSGSREQFF	TGTGCCAGCAGCCTTGGGACTAGCGGGAGCAGGGAGCAGTTCTTC
-	TRBV5-1	TRBD1	TRBJ1-1	CASSVGQGSNTEAFF	TGCGCCAGCAGCGTGGGACAGGGGAGTAACACTGAAGCTTTCTTT
few	TRBV2	-	TRBJ1-1	CASTPNTEAFF	TGTGCCAGCACCCCAAACACTGAAGCTTTCTTT
-	TRBV18	-	TRBJ2-1	CASSVRSSYNEQFF	TGTGCCAGCTCCGTCCGGAGCTCCTACAATGAGCAGTTCTTC
-	TRBV5-6	-	TRBJ2-7	CASSSSGSLSYEQYF	TGTGCCAGCAGCTCCTCCGGGAGCCTCTCCTACGAGCAGTACTTC
-	TRBV10-3	-	TRBJ2-1	CAISESGRVRYEQFF	TGTGCCATCAGTGAGTCGGGGCGTGTGAGGTATGAGCAGTTCTTC
-	TRBV28	TRBD1	TRBJ2-5	CASSLFGTGISETQYF	TGTGCCAGCAGTTTATTCGGGACAGGGATCTCAGAGACCCAGTACTTC
-	TRBV28	TRBD2	TRBJ2-3	CASSLVLGREGRVDTQYF	TGTGCCAGCAGTTTGGTACTAGGGCGGGAGGGCCGGGTAGATACGCAGTATTTT
-	TRBV6-5	TRBD1	TRBJ1-3	CATSGTGFNTIYF	TGTGCCACCAGCGGGACAGGGTTCAACACCATATATTTT
-	TRBV7-9	-	TRBJ2-5	CASSLVAEQETQYF	TGTGCCAGCAGCTTAGTGGCGGAGCAAGAGACCCAGTACTTC
-	TRBV6-6	-	TRBJ2-3	CASRWSTTDTQYF	TGTGCCAGCAGGTGGAGTACCACAGATACGCAGTATTTT
-	TRBV27	-	TRBJ1-3	CASSHQDGNTIYF	TGTGCCAGCAGTCATCAGGATGGAAACACCATATATTTT
few	TRBV18	TRBD1	TRBJ1-1	CASSRQGTEAFF	TGTGCCAGCTCACGACAGGGCACTGAAGCTTTCTTT
-	TRBV30	-	TRBJ1-6	CAWSRGEGNSPLHF	TGTGCCTGGAGTCGTGGGGAGGGGAATTCACCCCTCCACTTT
once	TRBV5-1	-	TRBJ1-1	CASSLAGPTEAFF	TGCGCCAGCAGCTTGGCAGGGCCCACTGAAGCTTTCTTT
-	TRBV28	TRBD1	TRBJ1-2	CASSSPGTGHGYTF	TGTGCCAGCAGCTCCCCCGGGACAGGGCATGGCTACACCTTC
-	TRBV4-1	TRBD2	TRBJ2-3	CASSLLRGASTDTQYF	TGCGCCAGCAGCCTTCTGCGGGGGGCTTCGACAGATACGCAGTATTTT
-	TRBV4-2	TRBD2	TRBJ2-1	CASSQDGTSGNEQFF	TGTGCCAGCAGCCAAGATGGGACTAGCGGGAATGAGCAGTTCTTC
-	TRBV28	-	TRBJ1-2	CASSTTEVYGYTF	TGTGCCAGCAGTACGACTGAGGTCTATGGCTACACCTTC
-	TRBV2	TRBD2	TRBJ2-1	CASIGLAGLNEQFF	TGTGCCAGCATAGGGCTAGCGGGACTTAATGAGCAGTTCTTC
-	TRBV7-6	-	TRBJ2-1	CASSLGPGDNEQFF	TGTGCCAGCAGCTTGGGGCCGGGTGACAATGAGCAGTTCTTC
-	TRBV2	TRBD1	TRBJ1-5	CASRSLTGSNQPQHF	TGTGCCAGCAGATCCTTGACAGGGAGTAATCAGCCCCAGCATTTT
-	TRBV18	TRBD1	TRBJ1-2	CASSPPWDSDSGYTF	TGTGCCAGCTCACCGCCCTGGGACAGCGACTCTGGCTACACCTTC
-	TRBV19	TRBD1	TRBJ1-2	CASSRTGESGYTF	TGTGCCAGTAGTAGGACAGGGGAGAGTGGCTACACCTTC
-	TRBV5-6	-	TRBJ2-4	CASSLINLAKNIQYF	TGTGCCAGCAGCTTGATAAATTTAGCCAAAAACATTCAGTACTTC
-	TRBV19	-	TRBJ1-5	CASSAPGSNQPQHF	TGTGCCAGTAGTGCCCCCGGGAGCAATCAGCCCCAGCATTTT
-	TRBV6-5	-	TRBJ2-7	CAAGGPINEQYF	TGTGCGGCAGGAGGGCCTATAAACGAGCAGTACTTC
-	TRBV7-2	-	TRBJ1-5	CASSPGIGQPQHF	TGTGCCAGCAGCCCGGGAATAGGGCAGCCCCAGCATTTT
-	TRBV7-9	TRBD1	TRBJ1-1	CASSSDRARTEAFF	TGTGCCAGCAGCTCGGACAGGGCAAGGACTGAAGCTTTCTTT
-	TRBV7-9	-	TRBJ1-2	CASSTTLGDYGYTF	TGTGCCAGCAGCACCACGCTCGGGGACTATGGCTACACCTTC
-	TRBV19	-	TRBJ1-5	CASNDQGPGNQPQHF	TGTGCCAGTAACGATCAGGGCCCAGGCAATCAGCCCCAGCATTTT
-	TRBV6-6	-	TRBJ2-1	CASGALYNEQFF	TGTGCCAGCGGGGCACTTTACAATGAGCAGTTCTTC
-	TRBV27	-	TRBJ2-2	CASSFLQGNGELFF	TGTGCCAGCAGTTTTCTACAGGGCAACGGGGAGCTGTTTTTT
-	TRBV7-2	-	TRBJ2-1	CATTENYNEQFF	TGTGCCACGACAGAAAACTACAATGAGCAGTTCTTC
-	TRBV30	-	TRBJ2-2	CAWSIESTGELFF	TGTGCCTGGAGTATTGAGAGCACCGGGGAGCTGTTTTTT
once	TRBV7-2	TRBD2	TRBJ2-5	CASSLWRGGEETQYF	TGTGCCAGCAGCTTATGGCGGGGGGGCGAAGAGACCCAGTACTTC
-	TRBV27	-	TRBJ1-1	CASSLGMGPEAFF	TGTGCCAGCAGTTTAGGAATGGGGCCTGAAGCTTTCTTT
-	TRBV7-2	TRBD1	TRBJ2-4	CASSSRPGQGIAIQYF	TGTGCCAGCAGCTCAAGGCCGGGACAGGGGATTGCCATTCAGTACTTC
-	TRBV7-2	TRBD2	TRBJ2-1	CASSPLAGGSNEQFF	TGTGCCAGCAGCCCCCTAGCGGGGGGTAGCAATGAGCAGTTCTTC